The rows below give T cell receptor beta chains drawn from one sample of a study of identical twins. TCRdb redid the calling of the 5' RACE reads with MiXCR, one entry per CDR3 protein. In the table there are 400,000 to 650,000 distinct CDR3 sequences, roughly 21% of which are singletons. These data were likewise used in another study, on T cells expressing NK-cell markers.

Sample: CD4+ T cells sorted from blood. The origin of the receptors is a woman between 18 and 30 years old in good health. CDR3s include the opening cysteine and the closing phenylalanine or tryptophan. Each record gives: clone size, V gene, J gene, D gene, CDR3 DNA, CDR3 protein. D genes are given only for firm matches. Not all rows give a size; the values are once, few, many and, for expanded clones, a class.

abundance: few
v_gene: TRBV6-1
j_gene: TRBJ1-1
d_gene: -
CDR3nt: TGTGCCAGCAGTGAAGCGGGAGCCAGTCTTGAAGCTTTCTTT
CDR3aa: CASSEAGASLEAFF

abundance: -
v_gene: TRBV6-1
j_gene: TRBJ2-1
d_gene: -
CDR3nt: TGTGCCAGCAGGACTATAACAGGGTATGAGCAGTTCTTC
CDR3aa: CASRTITGYEQFF

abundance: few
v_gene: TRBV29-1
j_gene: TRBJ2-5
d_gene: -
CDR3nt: TGCAGCGTCGAGGGGCAGCCCTACCAAGAGACCCAGTACTTC
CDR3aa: CSVEGQPYQETQYF

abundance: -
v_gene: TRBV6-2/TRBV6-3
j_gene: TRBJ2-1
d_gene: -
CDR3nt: TGTGTCAGCAGTTACTCGCCGGGGAAGGTTGAGCAGTTCTTC
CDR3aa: CVSSYSPGKVEQFF

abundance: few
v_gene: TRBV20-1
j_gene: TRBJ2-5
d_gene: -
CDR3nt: TGCAGTGCTAGACCCGACAGGAGGGGAGAGACCCAGTACTTC
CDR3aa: CSARPDRRGETQYF

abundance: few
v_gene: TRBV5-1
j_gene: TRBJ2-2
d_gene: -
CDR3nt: TGCGCCAGCAGCTTCAGAGACCAGAACACCGGGGAGCTGTTTTTT
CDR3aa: CASSFRDQNTGELFF

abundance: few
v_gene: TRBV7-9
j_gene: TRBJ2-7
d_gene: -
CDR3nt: TGTGCCAGCAGCCGTCCAGCCAGATACGAGCAGTACTTC
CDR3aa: CASSRPARYEQYF

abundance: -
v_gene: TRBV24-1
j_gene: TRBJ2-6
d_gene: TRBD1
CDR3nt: TGTGCCACCAGTGAAGAGACCAGGGGGCCATTCTCTGGGGCCAACGTCCTGACTTTC
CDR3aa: CATSEETRGPFSGANVLTF

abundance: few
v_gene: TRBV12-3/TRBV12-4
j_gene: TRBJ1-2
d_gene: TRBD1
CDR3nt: TGTGCCAGCAGTCCGTTCCCGGGACAGGGGAACTATGGCTACACCTTC
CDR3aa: CASSPFPGQGNYGYTF

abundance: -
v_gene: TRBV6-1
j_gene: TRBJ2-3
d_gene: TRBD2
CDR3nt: TGTGCCAGCAGGAGAGCGGGGGAAGCAGATACGCAGTATTTT
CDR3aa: CASRRAGEADTQYF

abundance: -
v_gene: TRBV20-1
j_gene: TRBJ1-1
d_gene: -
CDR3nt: TGCAGTGCTAGAGATCTGGCGGCGGTAAGGACTGAAGCTTTCTTT
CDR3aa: CSARDLAAVRTEAFF

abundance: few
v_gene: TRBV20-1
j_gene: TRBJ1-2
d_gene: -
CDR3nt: TGCAGTGCTAGAGAAGGGGGGCGATATGAAATTGGCTACACCTTC
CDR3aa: CSAREGGRYEIGYTF

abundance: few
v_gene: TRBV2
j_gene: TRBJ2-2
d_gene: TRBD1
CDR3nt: TGTGCCAGCACCCGAAGCCCCGGGACAGGGGCCACCGGGGAGCTGTTTTTT
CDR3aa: CASTRSPGTGATGELFF

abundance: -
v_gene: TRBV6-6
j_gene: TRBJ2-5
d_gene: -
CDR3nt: TGTGCCAGGGGAAACGGGGAAGAGACCCAGTACTTC
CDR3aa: CARGNGEETQYF

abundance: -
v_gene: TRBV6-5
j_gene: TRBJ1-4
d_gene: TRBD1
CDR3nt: TGTGCCAGCAGTTACTCCCGACAGGGCGGGGAAAAACTGTTTTTT
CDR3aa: CASSYSRQGGEKLFF

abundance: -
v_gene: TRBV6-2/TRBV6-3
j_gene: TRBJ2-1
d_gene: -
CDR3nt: TGTGCCAGCATTTCTAGGGCAGACAATGAGCAGTTCTTC
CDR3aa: CASISRADNEQFF

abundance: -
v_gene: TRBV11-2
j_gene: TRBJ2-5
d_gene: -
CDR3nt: TGTGCCAGCAGCCCAGGCGGGGCCCGAGAGACCCAGTACTTC
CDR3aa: CASSPGGARETQYF

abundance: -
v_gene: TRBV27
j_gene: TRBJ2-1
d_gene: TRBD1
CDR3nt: TGTGCCAGCCGATCCTTACCCCGGGACAGGGGACGTGATGAGCAGTTCTTC
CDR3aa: CASRSLPRDRGRDEQFF

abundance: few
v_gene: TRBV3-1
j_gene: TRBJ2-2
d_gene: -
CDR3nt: TGTGCCAGCAGCTTGGCCGATGTCGGGGAGCTGTTTTTT
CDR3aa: CASSLADVGELFF

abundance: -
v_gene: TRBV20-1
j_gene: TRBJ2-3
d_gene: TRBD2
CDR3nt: TGCAGTGTCGTAACTAGCGGTTTCACAGATACGCAGTATTTT
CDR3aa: CSVVTSGFTDTQYF

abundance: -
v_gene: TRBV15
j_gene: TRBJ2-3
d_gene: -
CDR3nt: TGTGCCACCAGCAGAGCGACGAAGAGCGATACGCAGTATTTT
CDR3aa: CATSRATKSDTQYF

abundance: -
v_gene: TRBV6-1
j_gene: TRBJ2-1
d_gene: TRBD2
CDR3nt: TGTGCCAGCAGTGAAGCTTGGGTAGCGGGCTACAATGAGCAGTTCTTC
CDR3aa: CASSEAWVAGYNEQFF

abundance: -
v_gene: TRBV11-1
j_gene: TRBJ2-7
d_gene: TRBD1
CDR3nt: TGTGCCAGCAGCCTAGGGACAGGTGTCATGCAGTACTTC
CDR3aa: CASSLGTGVMQYF

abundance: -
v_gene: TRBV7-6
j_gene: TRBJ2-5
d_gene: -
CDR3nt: TGTGCCAGCAGCACATGGGCCGGGCTCCAAGAGACCCAGTACTTC
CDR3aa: CASSTWAGLQETQYF

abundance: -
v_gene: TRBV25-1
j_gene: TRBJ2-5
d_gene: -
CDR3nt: TGTGCCAGCAGTGATACGGCGTTCCAAGAGACCCAGTACTTC
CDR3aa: CASSDTAFQETQYF

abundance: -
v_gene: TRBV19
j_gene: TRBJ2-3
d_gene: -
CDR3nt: TGTGCCAGTAGTATATTTGGACCAGGGAATACGCAGTATTTT
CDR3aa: CASSIFGPGNTQYF

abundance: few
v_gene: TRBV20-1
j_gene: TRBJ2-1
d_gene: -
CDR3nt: TGCAGTGCTAGAGTCAGGGGGGCCCACAATGAGCAGTTCTTC
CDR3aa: CSARVRGAHNEQFF

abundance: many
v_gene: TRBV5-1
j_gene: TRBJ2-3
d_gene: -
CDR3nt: TGCGCCAGCAGACGACTAGTTCACACAGATACGCAGTATTTT
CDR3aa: CASRRLVHTDTQYF

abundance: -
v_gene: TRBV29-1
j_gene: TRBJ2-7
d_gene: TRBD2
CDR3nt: TGCAGCGTTAGAACGGGACTAGGATACGAGCAGTACTTC
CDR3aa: CSVRTGLGYEQYF

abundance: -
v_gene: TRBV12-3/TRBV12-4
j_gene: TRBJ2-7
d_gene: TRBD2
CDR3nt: TGTGCCAGCAGTTTTTCTACGGGAGGATCAAACGAGCAGTACTTC
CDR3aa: CASSFSTGGSNEQYF

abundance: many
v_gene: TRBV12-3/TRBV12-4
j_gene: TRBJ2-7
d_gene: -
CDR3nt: TGTGCCAGCAGGACGGTAGGGAAGGACGAGCAGTACTTC
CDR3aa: CASRTVGKDEQYF

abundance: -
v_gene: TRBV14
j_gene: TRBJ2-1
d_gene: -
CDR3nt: TGTGCCAGCAGTCTTTGGGACTCCTTGGGCAATGAGCAGTTCTTC
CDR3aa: CASSLWDSLGNEQFF

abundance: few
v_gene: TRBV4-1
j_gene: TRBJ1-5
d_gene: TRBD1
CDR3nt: TGCGCCAGCAGCCAAGGACAGGGCTACAATCAGCCCCAGCATTTT
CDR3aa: CASSQGQGYNQPQHF

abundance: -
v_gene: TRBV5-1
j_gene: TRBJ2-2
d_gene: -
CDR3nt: TGCGCCAGCGGGCCCAGGGAAGTGGAGGTCACCGGGGAGCTGTTTTTT
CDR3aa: CASGPREVEVTGELFF

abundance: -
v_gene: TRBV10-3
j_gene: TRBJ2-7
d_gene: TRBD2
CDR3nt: TGTGCCATCAGACACACCGGGGGGAACACCTACGAGCAGTACTTC
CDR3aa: CAIRHTGGNTYEQYF

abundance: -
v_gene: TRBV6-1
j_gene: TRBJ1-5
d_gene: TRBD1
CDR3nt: TGTGCCAGCAGCCTGGGACAGGGGGTAAGGCAGCCCCAGCATTTT
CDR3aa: CASSLGQGVRQPQHF

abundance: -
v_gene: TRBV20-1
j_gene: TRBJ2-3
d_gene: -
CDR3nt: TGCAGTGCGGGACCGGATCCAGATACGCAGTATTTT
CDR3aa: CSAGPDPDTQYF

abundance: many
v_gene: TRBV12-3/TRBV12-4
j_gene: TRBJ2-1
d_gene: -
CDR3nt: TGTGCCAGCAGCCCCCCGGCCAGCTACCCTTCGGAGCAGTTCTTC
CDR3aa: CASSPPASYPSEQFF

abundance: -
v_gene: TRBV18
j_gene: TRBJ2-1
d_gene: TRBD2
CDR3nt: TGTGCCAGCTCACCCGAAGCGGGGGGTTACAATGAGCAGTTCTTC
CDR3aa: CASSPEAGGYNEQFF

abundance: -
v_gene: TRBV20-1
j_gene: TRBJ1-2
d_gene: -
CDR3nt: TGCAGTGCCGAGGAGGCCAGGGGTGGCTACACCTTC
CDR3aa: CSAEEARGGYTF

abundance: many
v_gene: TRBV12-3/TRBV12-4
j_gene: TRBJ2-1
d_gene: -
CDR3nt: TGTGCCAGCAGTCCCCCTCGGCTAGGTAGGGTGTTCTTC
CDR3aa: CASSPPRLGRVFF

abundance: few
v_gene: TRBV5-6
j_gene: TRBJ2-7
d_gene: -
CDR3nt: TGTGCCAGCAAAACCGGAGACTACGAGCAGTACTTC
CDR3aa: CASKTGDYEQYF

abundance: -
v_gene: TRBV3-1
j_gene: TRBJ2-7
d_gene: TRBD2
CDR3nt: TGTGCCAGCAGTACTAGCGGGGGAATCTACGAGCAGTACTTC
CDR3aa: CASSTSGGIYEQYF

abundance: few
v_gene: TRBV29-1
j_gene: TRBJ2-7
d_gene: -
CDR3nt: TGCAGCGTGGGCCGGACAGTTTACGAGCAGTACTTC
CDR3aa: CSVGRTVYEQYF

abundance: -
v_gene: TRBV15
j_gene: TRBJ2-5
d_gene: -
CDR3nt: TGTGCCACCAGCTTTAGTGGGTCGGAGACCCAGTACTTC
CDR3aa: CATSFSGSETQYF